These 23 T cell receptor beta chains came from one sample sequenced in a study of CD8 T cells in ankylosing spondylitis. Each CDR3 protein is one row after TCRdb ran MiXCR on the 5' RACE reads. The sample holds 250,000 or so distinct CDR3 sequences; 15% to 20% are singletons and the top ten take about a third. Sequencing input: blood, either unsorted or a sorted T cell fraction (not recorded which). Every receptor here comes from a male donor with ankylosing spondylitis or in good health (not recorded which).

This clonotype was seen ten or more times. The chain combines TRBV20-1 with TRBJ2-5; 7 bases line up with TRBD2. Germline CDR1 reads DFQATT; CDR2 reads SNEGSKA (reference sequence). The CDR3 is 16 amino acids. J gave up 5 bases and V 0 bases, and 12 bases lay outside the gene matches. DNA for the CDR3: TGCAGTGCTAGAGATCTCGGGCGGGAGTCAGGGGAGACCCAGTACTTC. Translating it yields CSARDLGRESGETQYF.

The V call is TRBV4-1, the J call TRBJ2-2; D is unclear. Trimming removed 0 bases at V and 7 bases at J, with 15 bases between. Germline loops: CDR1 MGHRA, CDR2 YSYEKL. CDR3 length equals 16 residues. The CDR3 spells CASSQESPAPGGELFF. Here the CDR3 DNA reads TGCGCCAGCAGCCAAGAGTCCCCTGCCCCGGGCGGGGAGCTGTTTTTT.

The V and J genes are TRBV4-1 and TRBJ2-5; D possibly corresponds to TRBD1 (6 bases). This CDR3 contains 16 residues. Trimming shortened V by 0 bases and J by 2 bases, and 13 bases separated the two germline ends. Germline V CDR1 and CDR2: MGHRA, YSYEKL. CDR3 sequence: CASSQEVVGQQETQYF. The DNA of the CDR3 is TGCGCCAGCAGCCAAGAGGTGGTAGGACAGCAAGAGACCCAGTACTTC.

The V call is TRBV5-1, the J call TRBJ2-2; D may match TRBD1 or TRBD2 (5 bases each). This CDR3 is built from 14 residues. Trimming took 0 bases from V and 2 from J, leaving 5 bases between them. CDR1 and CDR2 from the germline V gene are SGHRS and YFSETQ. CDR3: CASSLGDNTGELFF. The CDR3 region has the DNA TGCGCCAGCAGCTTGGGGGACAACACCGGGGAGCTGTTTTTT.

This clonotype was detected only a few times. The rearrangement links TRBV27 to TRBJ1-1; no firm D call. Trimming removed 0 bases from V and 0 bases from J, with 11 bases in between. CDR3 length: 16 residues. Germline values: CDR1 MNHEY, CDR2 SMNVEV (reference sequence). CDR3 DNA sequence: TGTGCCAGCAGTTTATCTGGCAGCCTAATGAACACTGAAGCTTTCTTT. Protein product: CASSLSGSLMNTEAFF.

The rearrangement links TRBV12-5 to TRBJ2-7; the D is unclear. The CDR3 totals 13 residues. Deletions cut 6 bases from V and 4 bases from J, with 13 bases between. From germline, CDR1 is LGHNT and CDR2 FRNRAP. For the CDR3, the DNA is TGTGCTAGTGGACCGGGTTGGGGTTACGAGCAGTACTTC. Translated, it gives CASGPGWGYEQYF.

This chain joins TRBV4-2 and TRBJ2-7; 9 nucleotides agree with TRBD1. The trim removed 3 bases at V and 4 bases at J, leaving 10 bases unmatched. Germline V lookup: CDR1 LGHNA, CDR2 YNFKEQ. The CDR3 has 16 residues. As DNA, the CDR3 is TGTGCCAGCAGCCAGGCGACAGGGGGGCGATTGTACGAGCAGTACTTC. Amino acid sequence: CASSQATGGRLYEQYF.

This clonotype was detected only a few times. The chain couples TRBV7-6 to TRBJ2-2; D gene uncertain. CDR3 size: 14 residues. V was pared by 0 bases and J by 7 bases, with 9 bases between. From germline, CDR1 is SGHVS and CDR2 FNYEAQ. CDR3 region: CASSLAGSVGELFF. CDR3 DNA: TGTGCCAGCAGCTTAGCTGGGTCCGTCGGGGAGCTGTTTTTT.

This rearrangement joins TRBV6-5 to TRBJ2-1, with 9 bases lining up with TRBD2. The CDR3 covers 12 residues. In germline, CDR1 is MNHEY, CDR2 SVGAGI. J was trimmed by 9 bases and V by 6 bases; bases with no gene match: 3. CDR3 sequence (DNA): TGTGCCAGCAGCATAGCGGGAGTTGAGCAGTTCTTC. Its protein product is CASSIAGVEQFF.

In DNA form, the CDR3 reads TGTGCCAGCAGTGGGGGGTACAATGAGCAGTTCTTC. Its translation: CASSGGYNEQFF. J is TRBJ2-1 and V is TRBV2, with D perhaps assigned TRBD1 or TRBD2 (5 bases each). Germline CDR1 and CDR2: SNHLY and FYNNEI. Trimming took off 4 bases at V and 4 bases at J, with 5 bases between the two ends. CDR3 length: 12 amino acids.

The chain is built from TRBV30 and TRBJ2-7; the match to TRBD2 covers 11 bases. V lost 2 bases, J lost 6 bases, and 9 bases stayed unmatched. From germline, CDR1 is GTSNPN and CDR2 SVGIG (reference sequence). The CDR3 covers 15 residues. CDR3: CAWSPNSGRAFEQYF. The CDR3 DNA is TGTGCCTGGAGTCCAAATAGCGGGAGGGCCTTCGAGCAGTACTTC.

In this sample, this clonotype turned up a few times. This sequence joins TRBV4-2 and TRBJ2-7; TRBD2 aligns across 12 bases. The germline gives CDR1 LGHNA, CDR2 YNFKEQ. The V segment lost 3 bases and the J segment 0 bases; nucleotides outside the gene matches: 3. The CDR3 loop spans 16 amino acids. CDR3 nucleotide sequence: TGTGCCAGCAGCCATCAACTAGCGGGGGGCTCCTACGAGCAGTACTTC. Its translation is CASSHQLAGGSYEQYF.

The genes are TRBV6-1 and TRBJ2-1, with D hard to call. V was clipped by 7 bases and J by 0 bases, with 4 bases between them. Germline lookup yields CDR1 MNHNS and CDR2 SASEGT. This CDR3 has 12 residues. The CDR3, as DNA: TGTGCCAGCACTGACTCCTACAATGAGCAGTTCTTC. Translation: CASTDSYNEQFF.

This clonotype has a handful of counts. This rearrangement joins TRBV27 to TRBJ1-1; D gene uncertain. The germline V and J ends were trimmed by 5 bases and 1 base, with 17 bases remaining between them. Germline V gene data show CDR1 as MNHEY and CDR2 as SMNVEV (reference sequence). The CDR3 extends over 16 amino acids. CDR3 nucleotide sequence: TGTGCCAGCAGTCCCCCTTTCTTTGGGCGGAACACTGAAGCTTTCTTT. Translation gives CASSPPFFGRNTEAFF.

This CDR3 reads CASSFLAGDVGSEQFF. DNA for the CDR3: TGTGCCAGCAGTTTCCTAGCGGGAGACGTCGGCAGTGAGCAGTTCTTC. The chain uses TRBV12-3 or TRBV12-4 and TRBJ2-1; TRBD2 matches at 10 bases. V lost 3 bases, J lost 9 bases, and 11 bases stayed unmatched. The CDR3 has 16 residues.

This chain joins TRBV27 and TRBJ2-1; TRBD1 aligns across 8 bases. With V trimmed by 0 bases and J by 10 bases, 2 bases remained unmatched. Germline V gene data show CDR1 as MNHEY and CDR2 as SMNVEV (reference sequence). The CDR3 is 13 residues long. CDR3 region: CASSLSTGAEQFF. The CDR3, as DNA: TGTGCCAGCAGTTTATCGACAGGGGCAGAGCAGTTCTTC.

This clonotype has more than one count but fewer than ten. V gene TRBV6-2 or TRBV6-3 combines with J gene TRBJ1-2; 8 bases map to TRBD1. V dropped 0 bases and J dropped 4; count of bases not matched to a gene: 10. This CDR3 is 17 amino acids long. Germline V CDR1 and CDR2: MNHEY, SVGEGT. This CDR3 reads CASSYSIVTGETYGYTF. The DNA of the CDR3 is TGTGCCAGCAGTTACTCGATCGTGACAGGGGAAACCTATGGCTACACCTTC.

This clonotype was counted between two and nine times. This sequence joins TRBV5-1 and TRBJ1-1; D remains unclear. This CDR3 comprises 15 residues. Germline V gene data show CDR1 as SGHRS and CDR2 as YFSETQ. Trimming shortened V by 4 bases and J by 2 bases, and 15 bases separated the two germline ends. This CDR3 is CASSLAETTNTEAFF. CDR3 DNA sequence: TGCGCCAGCAGCCTTGCCGAGACAACCAACACTGAAGCTTTCTTT.

The chain uses TRBV2 and TRBJ2-3; D is unresolved. The CDR3 loop spans 13 amino acids. Germline values: CDR1 SNHLY, CDR2 FYNNEI. Trimming cost V 0 bases and J 6 bases, with 7 bases left between them. CDR3 DNA: TGTGCCAGCAGTGAAGCCAGAACCGATACGCAGTATTTT. This encodes CASSEARTDTQYF.

In its sample, this clonotype was seen a few times. The rearrangement links TRBV2 to TRBJ2-1; possible D gene TRBD2, 5 bases. Trimming left V 4 bases short and J 9 bases short, with 16 bases between. Germline V gives CDR1 SNHLY, CDR2 FYNNEI. The CDR3 contains 14 residues. The CDR3 DNA reads as TGTGCCAGCAGTGTGCAACTAGAGTTTGTTGAGCAGTTCTTC. It is translated as CASSVQLEFVEQFF.

The V and J genes are TRBV7-9 and TRBJ2-7; D not certain. Germline CDR1 and CDR2: SEHNR and FQNEAQ (reference sequence). The CDR3 covers 13 residues. V was clipped by 5 bases and J by 6 bases, with 14 bases between them. For the CDR3, the DNA is TGTGCCAGCAGCCCTATGCCTGGGGTCGAGCAGTACTTC. It encodes CASSPMPGVEQYF.

This clonotype has more than one count but fewer than ten. The chain combines TRBV4-1 with TRBJ2-7; 13 bases fit TRBD2. The CDR3 runs to 14 residues. In germline, CDR1 is MGHRA, CDR2 YSYEKL. Unmatched junction bases numbered 3, after V lost 4 bases and J lost 6 bases. CDR3: CASSRGLAGAEQYF. The CDR3 DNA sequence: TGCGCCAGCAGCCGAGGACTAGCGGGAGCCGAGCAGTACTTC.

DNA for the CDR3: TGTGCCAGCAGTTACGCCGGACACAGTTCCTACGAGCAGTACTTC. Translated, it gives CASSYAGHSSYEQYF. This chain links TRBV6-2 or TRBV6-3 with TRBJ2-7; D is perhaps TRBD1 (5 bases). This CDR3 has 15 residues. The V gene's germline CDR1 is MNHEY and CDR2 SVGEGT. Trimming took 2 bases from V and 1 from J, leaving 12 bases between them.